The entry below gives a single T cell receptor beta chain sequence along with its context. The germline gene is not matched at one end of the junction; a read error may be the cause. This record comes from a study of blood T cells in healthy people across ages. Through a sample-barcoded 5' primer and a J-beta primer mix, a second PCR was run for about 6 to 12 cycles. Each CDR3 protein is one row after TCRdb ran MiXCR on the 5' RACE reads. The sample lists more than 900,000 distinct CDR3 sequences, about 29% occurring once. These same data were also listed under a study on T cells of mothers and their children.

The clonotype was recovered from a woman in her thirties or forties in good health. Input material: blood.

The CDR3 here is CGARHSVTDTQYF. CDR3 nucleotides: TGCGGTGCTAGACACAGCGTCACAGATACGCAGTATTTT. This chain links TRBV20-1 with TRBJ2-3; the D is unclear. The CDR3 is 13 residues long. CDR1 and CDR2 (germline): DFQATT, SNEGSKA (reference sequence).